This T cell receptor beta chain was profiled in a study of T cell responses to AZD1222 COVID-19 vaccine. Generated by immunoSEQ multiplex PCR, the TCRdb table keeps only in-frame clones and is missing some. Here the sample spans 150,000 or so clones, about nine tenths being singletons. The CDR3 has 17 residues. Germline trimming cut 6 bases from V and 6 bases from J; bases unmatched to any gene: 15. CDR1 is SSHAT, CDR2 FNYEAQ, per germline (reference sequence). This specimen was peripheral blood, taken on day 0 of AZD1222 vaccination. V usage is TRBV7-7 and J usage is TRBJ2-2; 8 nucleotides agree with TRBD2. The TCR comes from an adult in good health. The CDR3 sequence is CASRVGVAGSVSGELFF. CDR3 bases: TGTGCCAGCAGGGTCGGGGTAGCGGGGTCCGTCTCCGGGGAGCTGTTTTTT.